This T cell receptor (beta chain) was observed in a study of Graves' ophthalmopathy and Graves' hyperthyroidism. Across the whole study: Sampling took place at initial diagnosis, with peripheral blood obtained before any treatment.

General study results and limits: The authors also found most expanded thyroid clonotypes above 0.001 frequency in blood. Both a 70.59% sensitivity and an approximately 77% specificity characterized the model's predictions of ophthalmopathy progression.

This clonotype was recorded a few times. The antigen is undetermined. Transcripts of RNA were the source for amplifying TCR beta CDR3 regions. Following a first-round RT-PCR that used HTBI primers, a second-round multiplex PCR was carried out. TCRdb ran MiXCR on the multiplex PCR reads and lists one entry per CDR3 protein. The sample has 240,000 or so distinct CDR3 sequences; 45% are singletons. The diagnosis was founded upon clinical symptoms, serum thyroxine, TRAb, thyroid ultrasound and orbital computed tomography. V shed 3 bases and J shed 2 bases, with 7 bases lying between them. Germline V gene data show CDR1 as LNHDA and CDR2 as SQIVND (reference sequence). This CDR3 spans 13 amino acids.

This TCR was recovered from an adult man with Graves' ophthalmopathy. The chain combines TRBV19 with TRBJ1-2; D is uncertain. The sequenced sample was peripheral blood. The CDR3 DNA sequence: TGTGCCAGTAGTATCCTGGGAAACTATGGCTACACCTTC. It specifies CASSILGNYGYTF.